This is a list of T cell receptor beta chains from one sample in a study of Ad26.COV2.S vaccination and SARS-CoV-2 variants. Data came from immunoSEQ multiplex PCR; TCRdb stores just in-frame clones and leaves some out. The sample records fewer than 100,000 clones, less than 85% being singletons. Sequenced here: peripheral blood, sampled after recovery from COVID-19. Every receptor here comes from a human donor who had recovered from COVID-19. Each CDR3 is given with its conserved first and last residue. Fields, in order: V gene, CDR3 length, clone size, D gene, J gene, CDR3 DNA, CDR3 protein. The D gene is left open where the match is weak. The size entry is marked missing in some rows and otherwise reads once, few, many or a size class.

>TRBV2|13|-|-|TRBJ2-2
TGTGCCAGCAGTGTCGGGGGCATCAGGGAGCTGTTTTTT
CASSVGGIRELFF
>TRBV18|17|-|TRBD2|TRBJ2-1
TGTGCCAGCTCGCTCCGACTAGCGGGAGGGCAACCCAATGAGCAGTTCTTC
CASSLRLAGGQPNEQFF
>TRBV28|15|once|-|TRBJ1-1
TGTGCCAGCAGTTTAATAGGCAGGGTGGACACTGAAGCTTTCTTT
CASSLIGRVDTEAFF
>TRBV9|14|-|-|TRBJ2-3
TGTGCCAGCAGCGTAGGTGGTTCCGTGAGTACGCAGTATTTT
CASSVGGSVSTQYF
>TRBV9|13|-|-|TRBJ1-1
TGTGCCAGCAGCATAGGGGGTCTCACTGAAGCTTTCTTT
CASSIGGLTEAFF
>TRBV19|14|-|-|TRBJ2-2
TGTGCCAGTCTGGGACTCGGGAGCACCGGGGAGCTGTTTTTT
CASLGLGSTGELFF
>TRBV24-1|15|-|-|TRBJ2-1
TGTGCCACCAGGATGGGAGGGGGCCCCTACAATGAGCAGTTCTTC
CATRMGGGPYNEQFF
>TRBV4-2|14|-|-|TRBJ2-4
TGTGCCAGCAGCCAAGCGGGAGCCAAAAACATTCAGTACTTC
CASSQAGAKNIQYF
>TRBV2|14|-|-|TRBJ2-7
TGTGCCAGCAGTGACCATGAGGTCAGGTACGAGCAGTACTTC
CASSDHEVRYEQYF
>TRBV7-2|13|-|-|TRBJ1-4
TGTGCCAGCAGCTTAGAACCAAATGAAAAACTGTTTTTT
CASSLEPNEKLFF
>TRBV6-2/TRBV6-3|16|once|-|TRBJ1-1
TGTGCCAGCAGTTACCAGTTTAGGGAAGGGAACACTGAAGCTTTCTTT
CASSYQFREGNTEAFF
>TRBV14|15|few|TRBD2|TRBJ2-1
TGTGCCAGCAGCCAAGGGGCGGGAGAAGGGAGGGAGCAGTTCTTC
CASSQGAGEGREQFF
>TRBV7-9|12|-|-|TRBJ1-1
TGTGCCAGCAGCCCTAAAAAGGGTGAAGCTTTCTTT
CASSPKKGEAFF
>TRBV2|17|-|-|TRBJ2-6
TGTGCCAGCAGTCCCACCTTAGACGGCTCTGGGGCCAACGTCCTGACTTTC
CASSPTLDGSGANVLTF
>TRBV6-5|13|-|-|TRBJ2-1
TGTGCCAGCAGGCGGGACCCTATGGCCGAGCAGTTCTTC
CASRRDPMAEQFF
>TRBV28|16|-|TRBD1|TRBJ2-7
TGTGCCAGCAGTTTTGGAGTCCGGGACAGACACTACGAGCAGTACTTC
CASSFGVRDRHYEQYF
>TRBV7-9|16|-|-|TRBJ1-5
TGTGCCAGCAGCTTAGGACGGCCAGGGACCGGTCAGCCCCAGCATTTT
CASSLGRPGTGQPQHF
>TRBV5-1|14|once|TRBD2|TRBJ2-5
TGCGCCAGCAGCTTAGGACTAGCGGGAGAGACCCAGTACTTC
CASSLGLAGETQYF